This T cell receptor (beta chain) was retrieved from a study of blood T cells in healthy people across ages (dated by TCRdb to between 2015 and 2016). With regard to the full study: Template switching captured roughly one uniquely barcoded TCR beta cDNA molecule per two T cells in model experiments. To track age-related changes in TCR beta repertoire diversity, the study relied on deep sequencing normalized with unique cDNA molecular identifiers. Four age groups were formed from the donors: young (average roughly 16 years), middle-aged (approximately 41), aged (approximately 60) and long-lived (about 80). Donors of different ages were randomly distributed across sequencing lanes to avoid experimental bias. Using the same blood draw, the study looked at two additional independent replicas of 1 million unique cDNA reads for two donors, one aged 18 to 29 and the other aged 80 or older.

This clonotype has just a few counts. Its antigen target is currently unknown. One base away there is no much larger clone; base qualities are not given. The method was 5' RACE. Sequencing was performed on an Illumina HiSeq 2500. A second PCR of about 7 to 12 cycles was performed with a sample-barcoded 5' primer and a J-beta primer mix. A unique molecular identifier was introduced onto each TCR beta cDNA molecule by a template-switch 5' adaptor carrying 12 random nucleotides. Each sample yielded at least 3 million CDR3-containing paired-end reads. First-strand cDNA synthesis was performed from all RNA using the Mint cDNA synthesis kit, with priming by a TRBC-specific oligonucleotide. All cDNA was treated with uracil-DNA glycosylase and then went through a first 18-cycle PCR with the universal primers M1SS and BC2_uni_R. Per the source publication's procedure: Each sample was normalized by randomly selecting 1 million high-quality reads, each carrying a distinct molecular identifier. Instead of being binned into consensus sequences, reads with shared molecular identifiers were discarded. CDR3 identification, clonotype clustering and error correction used MiTCR with a Q25 quality threshold and the strictest error-elimination algorithm. Lower-bound total TCR beta diversity was estimated with a nonparametric unseen species model using Euler transformation. TCRdb reanalyzed the raw reads on its own, using fastp at Q25 for trimming and MiXCR for clone calling, and kept in-frame beta chains. Identical CDR3 proteins give one entry, which carries the most common genes and DNA. In this record, the V and J calls reflect TCRdb's handling and not the investigators' own analysis. In all, the sample holds about 1,600,000 distinct CDR3 sequences, and around 39% of those were seen once. The top ten clonotypes cover 7.9% of the sample.

The study at large found these results: Observed TCR beta diversity per million T cells fell roughly linearly with age, and a significant reduction was already apparent by age roughly 41. Compared with the aged group, more naive CD4+ T cells, fewer expanded clones and increased TCR diversity were shown by the long-lived group, suggesting age selection. Estimates of total diversity based on one million sequenced T cells were considered lower bounds and underestimates. Because the CMV infection status of the donors was unknown, age-related changes in expanded clonotypes may potentially have been confounded. Since profiling was done on bulk unsorted PBMCs, naive and antigen-experienced compartments could not be conclusively compared. The percentage of naive T cells measured by flow cytometry correlated strongly with observed TCR beta diversity.

Counted from cysteine to phenylalanine, this CDR3 has 15 amino acids. Only the CDR3 portion is preserved as DNA: 45 bases, with reading frame beginning at the first base. V is reduced by 1 base and J by 8 bases, leaving a spacing of 15 bases between them. Per the germline V gene, MGHRA is the CDR1 and YSYEKL is the CDR2. Systemically healthy Caucasian individuals from Russia, some 36 in total and aged roughly 6 to 90 years, were included as donors. Each donor gave roughly 11 milliliters of peripheral blood, drawn into EDTA-treated Vacutainer tubes. Ficoll-Paque density-gradient centrifugation was used to isolate PBMCs, with at least 6.5 million obtained per sample. Total RNA was extracted from PBMCs with Trizol reagent, with at least 5.5 micrograms obtained per sample. The percentages of naive CD45RAhigh/CD27high T cells were determined by flow cytometry on a PBMC aliquot from every donor.

Specimen: blood. The sequence derives from a woman in her late teens or twenties in good health. The rearrangement combines TRBV4-1 with TRBJ2-1, with the D gene call left open. Here is the DNA: TGCGCCAGCAGCCAAGGAATTCTAAGGTTACATGAGCAGTTCTTC. This sequence encodes CASSQGILRLHEQFF.